This TCR beta chain was documented in a study of memory CD4+ T cells and cytomegalovirus serostatus. Study-level information: Donors were healthy Belgian adults, under ten CMV seropositive and 20 to 30 seronegative.

Data came from immunoSEQ multiplex PCR; TCRdb stores just in-frame clones and leaves some out. This sample has approximately 40,000 clones, with approximately 84% found just once. The length of the CDR3 is 13 residues. Germline CDR1 and CDR2: SGHVS and FQNEAQ. V dropped 5 bases and J dropped 6 bases, with 14 bases sitting between them. On this clone itself: What it recognizes is unknown.

Study-level findings and limits: The CMV-associated TCR signature appears largely within the CD4+ memory repertoire.

The sort gate was single viable CD3+CD4+CD8-CD45RO+ cells for memory CD4+ T cells. This TCR was recovered from an adult in good health and CMV-seronegative. Sequencing was carried out using memory CD4+ T cells from blood. The chain joins TRBV7-8 to TRBJ2-7, with a possible D match to TRBD2 (5 bases). In DNA, the CDR3 is TGTGCCAGCAGCCCCTCGGGGATCGGCGAGCAGTACTTC. Encoded protein: CASSPSGIGEQYF. Variable domain in full (rest from reference TRBV7-8 and TRBJ2-7): GAGVSQSPRYKVAKRGQDVALRCDPISGHVSLFWYQQALGQGPEFLTYFQNEAQLDKSGLPSDRFFAERPEGSVSTLKIQRTQQEDSAVYLCASSPSGIGEQYFGPGTRLTVT.